The 24 T cell receptor beta chains reported below all come from one sample, sequenced in a study of blood T cell repertoires in COVID-19. Only in-frame clones appear in the TCRdb table, and some are missing; sequencing was by immunoSEQ multiplex PCR. Of 140,000 to 150,000 clones listed, about nine tenths are singletons. Sequencing was performed on PBMCs or T cells enriched from blood (not recorded which). Source of these receptors: a man aged 60-69 years who had recovered from COVID-19.

The CDR3 loop reads CSARNRESSGNTIYF. The CDR3 DNA reads as TGCAGCGCACGGAACAGGGAGAGCTCTGGAAACACCATATATTTT. The chain has TRBV29-1 and TRBJ1-3; weak D call: TRBD1 (6 bases). V was cut by 7 bases and J by 0 bases, with 16 bases left in between. CDR3 length: 15 amino acids. Germline-derived CDR1 and CDR2 are SQVTM and ANQGSEA.

The CDR3 here is CASSKGGTAGPYEQYF. The CDR3 DNA reads TGTGCCAGCAGCAAAGGGGGGACCGCGGGGCCGTACGAGCAGTACTTC. The rearrangement joins TRBV21-1 to TRBJ2-7; the table's TRBD2 call for D was not verified on the DNA. TRBV21-1 is annotated as a pseudogene. The CDR3 runs to 16 residues.

CDR3 in amino acids: CASSKWDRGASGGYTF. The CDR3 nucleotides are TGTGCCAGCAGTAAATGGGACAGGGGGGCGAGTGGTGGCTACACCTTC. This chain connects TRBV2 to TRBJ1-2, with 11 positions matching TRBD1. From germline, CDR1 is SNHLY and CDR2 FYNNEI. After removal of 5 bases from V and 7 bases from J, the junction contained 12 bases not matched to a gene. The CDR3 has 16 amino acids.

This rearrangement joins TRBV23-1 to TRBJ1-5, with TRBD1 matching over 9 bases. TRBV23-1 is identified as an open reading frame with a role that is uncertain. This CDR3 is built from 16 residues. J gave up 0 bases and V 11 bases, and 11 bases lay outside the gene matches. CDR3 amino acids: CAGYPDRGDSNQPQHF. DNA of the CDR3: TGCGCCGGATACCCGGACAGGGGAGATAGCAATCAGCCCCAGCATTTT.

V gene TRBV10-2 combines with J gene TRBJ2-5, with 7 bases lining up with TRBD1. V was pared by 2 bases and J by 2 bases, with 8 bases of the junction left unmatched. CDR1 is WSHSY and CDR2 is SAAADI in the germline V gene. CDR3 length: 16 amino acids. Written as DNA, the CDR3 is TGCGCCAGCAGTGAGGGAGTAAGCAGGGGGCAAGAGACCCAGTACTTC. Translation: CASSEGVSRGQETQYF.

The rearrangement joins TRBV9 to TRBJ2-1, with 7 bases matching TRBD1. CDR1 and CDR2 from the germline V gene are SGDLS and YYNGEE. Trimming took 2 bases from V and 5 from J; bases not matched to a gene: 10. The CDR3 totals 16 residues. CDR3 nucleotide sequence: TGTGCCAGCAGCGTGCCAGACAGGGCTGTCCACAATGAGCAGTTCTTC. Residues: CASSVPDRAVHNEQFF.

The chain uses TRBV18 and TRBJ2-1; 12 bases map to TRBD2. The CDR3 is 22 amino acids. The V gene's germline CDR1 is KGHSH and CDR2 LQKENI. J was trimmed by 0 bases and V by 0 bases; bases with no gene match: 15. The CDR3 DNA reads as TGTGCCAGCTCACCACCACTAGCGGGAGGCCCTTCTTTACGAAGCTCCTACAATGAGCAGTTCTTC. Its translation: CASSPPLAGGPSLRSSYNEQFF.

V gene TRBV7-9 combines with J gene TRBJ1-6; a weak D match, TRBD1 (6 bases). Germline loops: CDR1 SEHNR, CDR2 FQNEAQ (reference sequence). CDR3 length equals 12 residues. V was cut by 5 bases and J by 7 bases, with 6 bases left in between. CDR3 coding DNA: TGTGCCAGCAGCACAGGGAATTCACCCCTCCACTTT. Amino acid sequence: CASSTGNSPLHF.

This clone was recorded a few times. The V and J genes are TRBV29-1 and TRBJ1-3, with D uncertain. Germline CDR1 SQVTM, CDR2 ANQGSEA. The CDR3 is made up of 14 amino acids. Trimming pared 4 bases from V and 8 bases from J, leaving 18 bases between. The CDR3 loop is CSVVSGLSPDTIYF. For the CDR3, the DNA is TGCAGCGTTGTCAGCGGACTTTCTCCGGACACCATATATTTT. Together with reference TRBV29-1 and TRBJ1-3, the CDR3 gives the full variable domain: SAVISQKPSRDICQRGTSLTIQCQVDSQVTMMFWYRQQPGQSLTLIATANQGSEATYESGFVIDKFPISRPNLTFSTLTVSNMSPEDSSIYLCSVVSGLSPDTIYFGEGSWLTVV.

As to this clone: The identical CDR3 is also encoded by other nucleotide sequences in the sample. The gene calls are TRBV10-3 and TRBJ1-1; tentatively, D is TRBD1 (6 bases). This CDR3 is 14 amino acids long. Germline V gene sequence: CDR1 ENHRY, CDR2 SYGVKD. V lost 0 bases and J 5 bases, leaving 10 bases between the germline ends. The CDR3 sequence is CAISESSGVTEAFF. CDR3 coding DNA: TGTGCCATCAGTGAGTCCTCAGGGGTAACTGAAGCTTTCTTT.

The chain is built from TRBV7-2 and TRBJ2-7, with D perhaps matching TRBD2 (5 bases). Germline V lookup: CDR1 SGHTA, CDR2 FQGNSA. This CDR3 has 13 amino acids. The germline V and J ends were trimmed by 2 bases and 2 bases, with 7 bases remaining between them. CDR3 amino acids: CASSLSGTYEQYF. The CDR3 nucleotides read TGTGCCAGCAGCTTAAGCGGAACCTACGAGCAGTACTTC.

The V gene is TRBV27, the J gene TRBJ1-6; D is perhaps TRBD1 (5 bases). Germline assignment: CDR1 MNHEY and CDR2 SMNVEV (reference sequence). The CDR3 has 13 amino acids. Trimming removed 3 bases from V and 13 bases from J, with 13 bases in between. The CDR3 DNA reads TGTGCCAGCAGTTTGGGGGGGGAAATTCCCCTCCACTTT. This codes for CASSLGGEIPLHF.

The gene calls are TRBV24-1 and TRBJ1-6; a possible D gene is TRBD1 (5 bases). The V gene's germline CDR1 is KGHDR and CDR2 SFDVKD. The CDR3 has 17 amino acids. V was cut by 2 bases and J by 0 bases, with 10 bases left in between. The CDR3 DNA follows: TGTGCCACCAGTGATTGGGGGAGGAGCTCCTATAATTCACCCCTCCACTTT. This sequence encodes CATSDWGRSSYNSPLHF.

V gene TRBV30 combines with J gene TRBJ1-1, with 7 positions matching TRBD1. This CDR3 contains 17 residues. In germline, CDR1 is GTSNPN, CDR2 SVGIG (reference sequence). Losses at the gene ends were 2 bases for V and 3 bases for J; bases not matched to a gene: 15. The CDR3, as DNA: TGTGCCTGGAGTCTTTTCCCAAACCCTACAGGGGACACTGAAGCTTTCTTT. Its translation: CAWSLFPNPTGDTEAFF.

This sequence joins TRBV6-5 and TRBJ2-2; TRBD2 might be the D (6 bases). The V gene lost 10 bases and the J gene lost 1 base, with 13 bases spanning the gap. Germline V CDR1 and CDR2: MNHEY, SVGAGI. The CDR3 totals 14 residues. The CDR3 bases are TGTGCCACCCTCGGAGGGTGGAACACCGGGGAGCTGTTTTTT. Its protein is CATLGGWNTGELFF.

This chain links TRBV7-2 with TRBJ2-1, with D perhaps TRBD2 (5 bases). This CDR3 spans 14 amino acids. Deletions cut 2 bases from V and 1 base from J, with 6 bases between. CDR1 and CDR2 (germline): SGHTA, FQGNSA. CDR3 bases: TGTGCCAGCAGCTTAAGGAGGTCCTACAATGAGCAGTTCTTC. Translating gives CASSLRRSYNEQFF.

This clone was counted once. V gene TRBV28 combines with J gene TRBJ1-2; D possibly corresponds to TRBD1 (6 bases). The CDR3 extends over 13 amino acids. V was shortened by 6 bases and J by 4 bases, with 12 bases between the two germline ends. The germline CDR1 and CDR2 sequences are MDHEN and SYDVKM. CDR3 DNA sequence: TGTGCCAGCAGACGGGGGGGCAGCTATGGCTACACCTTC. This gives the protein CASRRGGSYGYTF.

This clone was detected once. The chain employs TRBV28 and TRBJ2-7, with D possibly matching TRBD2 (5 bases). V lost 5 bases and J 4 bases, leaving 12 bases between the germline ends. The CDR3 is 13 amino acids. In germline, CDR1 is MDHEN, CDR2 SYDVKM. In DNA, the CDR3 is TGTGCCAGCAGTCCATGGGGAGAATACGAGCAGTACTTC. Translating gives CASSPWGEYEQYF.

This chain joins TRBV28 and TRBJ1-6; D gene ambiguous. The germline V and J ends were trimmed by 7 bases and 11 bases, with 3 bases remaining between them. CDR1 MDHEN and CDR2 SYDVKM come from the germline V gene. The CDR3 totals 9 residues. The CDR3 DNA follows: TGTGCCAGCACTCCACCCCTCCACTTT. This encodes CASTPPLHF.

The chain employs TRBV19 and TRBJ1-4, with 7 bases fitting TRBD1. This CDR3 region has 14 residues. Germline CDR1 is LNHDA and CDR2 is SQIVND (reference sequence). V dropped 6 bases and J dropped 7; count of bases not matched to a gene: 8. CDR3 nucleotides: TGTGCCAGTAGGCGACAGGGAGAGCGTGAAAAACTGTTTTTT. Protein product: CASRRQGEREKLFF.

The rearrangement uses TRBV6-5 and TRBJ1-1, with no clear D. V was trimmed by 0 bases and J by 11 bases, leaving 13 bases between them. The CDR3 is 13 residues long. The germline V gene has CDR1 MNHEY and CDR2 SVGAGI. As DNA, the CDR3 is TGTGCCAGCAGTTACTCCGCGGAACCCGACGCTTTCTTT. It translates to CASSYSAEPDAFF.

This clone has more than one count but fewer than ten. This rearrangement joins TRBV5-1 to TRBJ2-7, with TRBD1 matching over 10 bases. V trimming: 5 bases; J trimming: 2 bases; junction bases outside the gene matches: 4. The CDR3 runs to 14 residues. Germline values: CDR1 SGHRS, CDR2 YFSETQ. This CDR3 reads CASRGQGVTYEQYF. In DNA, the CDR3 is TGCGCCAGCAGAGGACAGGGGGTTACCTACGAGCAGTACTTC.

V gene TRBV18 combines with J gene TRBJ1-2, with D maybe TRBD1 (6 bases). This CDR3 is built from 14 residues. V was pared by 3 bases and J by 7 bases, with 15 bases between. CDR1 and CDR2 from the germline V gene are KGHSH and LQKENI. CDR3 coding DNA: TGTGCCAGCTCACCGCCTGGACAGCAGGGTGGCTACACCTTC. As protein: CASSPPGQQGGYTF.

This rearrangement joins TRBV29-1 to TRBJ2-7; 7 nucleotides align to TRBD1. Trimming cost V 4 bases and J 2 bases; bases outside gene matches: 2. CDR3 length: 12 residues. CDR1 is SQVTM and CDR2 is ANQGSEA in the germline V gene. This CDR3 reads CSVVGTAYEQYF. CDR3 nucleotides: TGCAGCGTTGTGGGGACAGCCTACGAGCAGTACTTC.